This T cell receptor beta chain derives from a study of blood T cell repertoires in COVID-19. The wider study: PBMCs, B-cell-depleted T cells, or T cells were the source of the cDNA or gDNA that made up the material.

Per the original methods: For nucleated cells, counts were estimated from reference gene primer amplification. The repertoire was sequenced with immunoSEQ multiplex PCR; TCRdb's copy has only in-frame clones and lacks some. From that table come the V and J calls and clone size; the DNA was used to work out D and trimming. This table has more than 70,000 clones, over 75% appearing once. The sample comprised peripheral blood. This receptor was taken from a man aged 55 to 70 with acute or convalescent COVID-19.

This chain's CDR3 is CASSLASSGNTIYF. The CDR3 DNA is TGCGCCAGCAGCTTGGCCTCCTCTGGAAACACCATATATTTT. The chain has TRBV5-1 and TRBJ1-3; D is uncertain. V dropped 0 bases and J dropped 0 bases, with 4 bases sitting between them. Per the germline V gene, CDR1 is SGHRS and CDR2 is YFSETQ. This CDR3 has 14 residues.